The source of this TCR beta chain is a study of T cell repertoires in cytomegalovirus infection. Study at large: Alongside well-studied HLA-B-restricted CMV epitopes, recently identified HLA-C-restricted CMV epitopes were also used. The public TCR beta signatures pointed to both CMV infection and matching HLA type.

In the case of this clonotype: What it binds is not known.

Study-level findings and limits: The response measured ex vivo was dominated by TCR beta clonotypes (HLA-C-restricted and CMV-specific).

TCRdb used MiXCR to reprocess the reads, holding one entry per CDR3 protein. The data hold roughly 170,000 distinct CDR3 sequences, with less than 25% observed a single time. Germline-derived CDR1 and CDR2 are SEHNR and FQNEAQ (reference sequence). This CDR3 is built from 15 residues. V was pared by 2 bases and J by 7 bases, with 14 bases between. The material sequenced was CD8+ T cells from cultured PBMCs, taken from culture after CMV antigen stimulation. This clonotype was sampled from a human donor in good health (CMV status not recorded). Some clones in this sample may be carry-over from other donors' samples. V is TRBV7-9 and J is TRBJ2-2; D could derive from TRBD1 or TRBD2 (5 bases each). CDR3 residues: CASSLSRGRDGELFF. CDR3 DNA: TGTGCCAGCAGCTTATCTAGGGGACGGGACGGGGAGCTGTTTTTT.